These 21 T cell receptor beta chains share one sample of origin, sequenced in a study of shared clonotypes between healthy human individuals. Method: immunoSEQ multiplex PCR; TCRdb's copy keeps in-frame clones and lacks some. The table shows about 2 million clones, with roughly 94% occurring only once. Naive CD8 populations comprised CD45RO-negative cells positively selected for CCR7, excluding terminally differentiated effector memory CD45RA+ cells. Material for sequencing was naive CD8+ T cells sorted from blood. These receptors originate from a young man in good health.

This chain uses TRBV7-2 with TRBJ1-5; D is undetermined. This CDR3 is built from 14 residues. V lost 6 bases, J lost 6 bases, and 15 bases lay in between. In germline, CDR1 is SGHTA, CDR2 FQGNSA. The CDR3 sequence: CASSVGSGIQPQHF. The CDR3 DNA is TGTGCCAGCAGTGTAGGGTCGGGGATTCAGCCCCAGCATTTT.

This clone was seen only once. J is TRBJ2-7 and V is TRBV5-5; TRBD1 aligns across 7 bases. The CDR3 is 15 residues long. The germline V gene encodes CDR1 SGHKS and CDR2 YYEKEE (reference sequence). V lost 4 bases and J lost 2; bases outside the gene matches: 9. The CDR3 nucleotides read TGTGCCAGCAGCCCGGCAGGGACAGATACCTACGAGCAGTACTTC. Amino acid sequence: CASSPAGTDTYEQYF.

This rearrangement joins TRBV9 to TRBJ1-1; 7 nucleotides agree with TRBD1. Trimming took 4 bases from V and 4 from J; bases not matched to a gene: 13. Germline CDR1 is SGDLS and CDR2 is YYNGEE. CDR3 length equals 16 residues. As DNA, the CDR3 is TGTGCCAGCAGCTTCACAGACAGGGCGGCTGGCACTGAAGCTTTCTTT. It specifies CASSFTDRAAGTEAFF.

V and J are TRBV5-6 and TRBJ2-2; D is unresolved. Trimming stripped 1 base from V and 0 bases from J, with 7 bases between. Germline V lookup: CDR1 SGHDT, CDR2 YYEEEE. The length of the CDR3 is 15 residues. DNA of the CDR3: TGTGCCAGCAGCTTGTTAAGGGCGAACACCGGGGAGCTGTTTTTT. Protein sequence: CASSLLRANTGELFF. Drawing the rest from reference TRBV5-6 and TRBJ2-2, the complete variable domain is DAGVTQSPTHLIKTRGQQVTLRCSPKSGHDTVSWYQQALGQGPQFIFQYYEEEERQRGNFPDRFSGHQFPNYSSELNVNALLLGDSALYLCASSLLRANTGELFFGEGSRLTVL.

The CDR3 is CASSSLLLQGTTGYTF. The CDR3 bases are TGTGCCAGCAGCTCCCTATTACTTCAGGGGACAACAGGCTACACCTTC. V gene TRBV5-4 combines with J gene TRBJ1-2, with D tentatively TRBD1 (6 bases). The CDR3 covers 16 residues. Deletions cut 3 bases from V and 8 bases from J, with 23 bases between. In germline, CDR1 is SGHNT, CDR2 YYREEE (reference sequence).

The chain has TRBV7-2 and TRBJ2-5, with TRBD2 identical over 12 bases. CDR3 size: 17 residues. Germline CDR1 SGHTA, CDR2 FQGNSA. The V and J ends lost 1 base and 1 base, in that order; junction bases with no gene match: 4. The CDR3 sequence: CASSLDRTSGIQETQYF. The CDR3, as DNA: TGTGCCAGCAGCTTAGATCGGACTAGCGGGATCCAAGAGACCCAGTACTTC.

The chain couples TRBV6-5 to TRBJ1-2; 9 bases map to TRBD1. Germline lookup yields CDR1 MNHEY and CDR2 SVGAGI. The CDR3 contains 14 residues. The V and J ends lost 2 bases and 6 bases, in that order; junction bases with no gene match: 4. In DNA, the CDR3 is TGTGCCAGCAGTTACGTTGGGACAGGGAATGGCTACACCTTC. Protein product: CASSYVGTGNGYTF.

The rearrangement links TRBV28 to TRBJ2-7; no reliable D call. The germline gives CDR1 MDHEN, CDR2 SYDVKM. This CDR3 contains 13 residues. Trimming removed 3 bases from V and 6 bases from J, with 12 bases in between. The CDR3: CASSFPVSPEQYF. The CDR3 DNA follows: TGTGCCAGCAGTTTCCCTGTCAGCCCCGAGCAGTACTTC.

The chain is built from TRBV19 and TRBJ2-1; tentative D call: TRBD1 (6 bases). Germline CDR1 is LNHDA and CDR2 is SQIVND (reference sequence). The CDR3 consists of 15 residues. The ends were cut back, 3 bases at V and 1 base at J, with 10 bases in the middle. The CDR3 reads CASSILRGSYNEQFF. In DNA, the CDR3 is TGTGCCAGTAGTATTTTGAGGGGGTCCTACAATGAGCAGTTCTTC.

This chain joins TRBV5-4 and TRBJ1-1; TRBD1 matches at 12 bases. This CDR3 has 14 residues. Germline loops: CDR1 SGHNT, CDR2 YYREEE (reference sequence). After removal of 4 bases from V and 5 bases from J, the junction contained 3 bases not matched to a gene. The CDR3 DNA is TGTGCCAGCAGCCGGGACAGGGGGCAAACTGAAGCTTTCTTT. Its protein is CASSRDRGQTEAFF.

As concerns this clone: This sample includes further DNA sequences coding for the same CDR3. The chain has TRBV27 and TRBJ1-6; a weak D match, TRBD1 (5 bases). V shed 7 bases and J shed 6 bases, with 13 bases lying between them. This CDR3 spans 14 amino acids. CDR1 and CDR2 (germline): MNHEY, SMNVEV (reference sequence). The CDR3 nucleotides read TGTGCCAGCACTCCGGGGGGGGGTAATTCACCCCTCCACTTT. This encodes CASTPGGGNSPLHF.

The chain couples TRBV4-1 to TRBJ1-6; D ambiguous. V was pared by 0 bases and J by 13 bases, with 13 bases between. Germline loops: CDR1 MGHRA, CDR2 YSYEKL. The CDR3 has 14 amino acids. CDR3 residues: CASSQDSAVGPLHF. CDR3 in DNA: TGCGCCAGCAGCCAAGATAGCGCGGTGGGGCCCCTCCACTTT.

The V and J genes are TRBV5-6 and TRBJ2-7; weak D call: TRBD2 (6 bases). CDR1 is SGHDT, CDR2 YYEEEE, per germline. The CDR3 runs to 14 residues. Trimming pared 9 bases from V and 2 bases from J, leaving 18 bases between. CDR3 in amino acids: CATNSWGVAYEQYF. The CDR3 DNA follows: TGTGCCACCAATTCATGGGGGGTGGCCTACGAGCAGTACTTC.

This chain links TRBV30 with TRBJ2-1, with TRBD2 identical over 12 bases. V was pared by 4 bases and J by 9 bases, with 10 bases of the junction left unmatched. Per germline, CDR1 GTSNPN and CDR2 SVGIG (reference sequence). The CDR3 totals 15 residues. The CDR3 reads CAWMNLAGGWGEQFF. The CDR3 DNA is TGTGCCTGGATGAATCTAGCGGGAGGGTGGGGTGAGCAGTTCTTC.

The V and J genes are TRBV27 and TRBJ1-2; D perhaps matches TRBD1 (5 bases). Trimming pared 5 bases from V and 5 bases from J, leaving 12 bases between. The germline V gene encodes CDR1 MNHEY and CDR2 SMNVEV (reference sequence). The CDR3 is 13 residues long. The CDR3 DNA is TGTGCCAGCAGTAAGGGACCGTTATATGGCTACACCTTC. Amino acid sequence: CASSKGPLYGYTF.

The chain links TRBV11-2 to TRBJ1-2; no reliable D call. The germline CDR1 and CDR2 sequences are SGHAT and FQNNGV. The CDR3 covers 13 residues. The V and J ends lost 5 bases and 5 bases respectively, with 12 bases between them. The CDR3, as DNA: TGTGCCAGCAGCGATCAGGTTTCTTATGGCTACACCTTC. This codes for CASSDQVSYGYTF.

About this clone itself: Other DNA sequences in the sample encode the same CDR3. The rearrangement links TRBV4-1 to TRBJ2-2, with 7 nucleotides matching TRBD2. Germline CDR1 is MGHRA and CDR2 is YSYEKL. Trimming cost V 4 bases and J 2 bases; bases outside gene matches: 4. The CDR3 extends over 15 amino acids. CDR3 in amino acids: CASSPGTTNTGELFF. The CDR3 bases are TGCGCCAGCAGCCCCGGGACTACCAACACCGGGGAGCTGTTTTTT.

A word on this clone: Other DNA sequences in this specimen translate into the identical CDR3. The chain links TRBV4-1 to TRBJ2-7, with TRBD1 matching 7 bases. CDR1 and CDR2 from the germline V gene are MGHRA and YSYEKL. CDR3 size: 15 residues. V gave up 2 bases and J gave up 0 bases; unmatched junction bases: 4. The CDR3 is CASSQRQGSSYEQYF. The CDR3 DNA reads as TGCGCCAGCAGCCAAAGACAGGGAAGCTCCTACGAGCAGTACTTC.

CDR3 in DNA: TGTGCCAGCAGTGGGACGGCCAGACGGGACGAAAAACTGTTTTTT. It translates to CASSGTARRDEKLFF. The chain has TRBV6-1 and TRBJ1-4; possible D gene TRBD1, 5 bases. Trimming shortened V by 4 bases and J by 8 bases, and 17 bases separated the two germline ends. This CDR3 is built from 15 residues. The V gene's germline CDR1 is MNHNS and CDR2 SASEGT.

This clone was seen a single time. The chain combines TRBV5-4 with TRBJ2-7; D is possibly TRBD1 (6 bases). The germline V gene has CDR1 SGHNT and CDR2 YYREEE (reference sequence). The CDR3 is 14 residues long. Trimming took 0 bases from V and 9 from J, leaving 16 bases between them. Written as DNA, the CDR3 is TGTGCCAGCAGCTTGGCCACTGAACAGGGATGGCAGTACTTC. Its protein is CASSLATEQGWQYF.

The chain couples TRBV9 to TRBJ2-7, with D unclear. Per germline, CDR1 SGDLS and CDR2 YYNGEE. Trimming left V 9 bases short and J 6 bases short, with 28 bases between. The CDR3 extends over 16 amino acids. The CDR3 DNA reads TGTGCCAACGTAGAGTCCCCCCCCCAGCGTGGGTGCGAGCAGTACTTC. Its protein product is CANVESPPQRGCEQYF.